This T cell receptor (beta chain) appears in the sequencing data of a study of blood T cell repertoires in COVID-19. Study at large: Samples taken during acute and convalescent COVID-19 were collected in the United States, Italy and Spain.

This clone was counted only a few times. CDR1 is KGHSH, CDR2 LQKENI, per germline. The CDR3 spans 15 residues. Trimming shortened V by 0 bases and J by 2 bases, and 8 bases separated the two germline ends. Per the study methods: Reference gene primer amplification yielded estimated nucleated cell counts. This table comes from immunoSEQ multiplex PCR, and its TCRdb copy is limited to in-frame clones, with some not included. The DNA was the basis for D and trimming; V, J and clone size are from that table. The sample has tens of thousands of clones, approximately 83% seen once; the top ten hold around 15%.

Sequences were obtained from peripheral blood. The rearrangement joins TRBV18 to TRBJ1-5, with D possibly matching TRBD1 (5 bases). The receptor was isolated from a human donor in a cohort sampled during active COVID-19. In DNA form, the CDR3 reads TGTGCCAGCTCACCACCGGAGGGGCGCAATCAGCCCCAGCATTTT. Translated: CASSPPEGRNQPQHF.